Listed below are T cell receptor beta chains from one sample, sequenced in a study of identical twins. Via MiXCR, TCRdb re-called the 5' RACE reads, giving one row per CDR3 protein. There are 210,000 or so distinct CDR3 sequences in the sample; 6% to 9% occur only once, and about 1.8% lies in the top ten. This sample was also put to use in a study of yellow fever vaccine responses in identical twins.

The sequenced sample was memory (CD45RO+) T cells sorted from blood. The receptors here all came from a woman younger than 30 in good health. The CDR3 runs from the conserved cysteine through the conserved F or W. A D gene is named only where the DNA matches it firmly. Clone size appears in some rows only: once, few, many, or a class for an expanded clone.

J | D | size | V | DNA | CDR3
TRBJ2-5 | - | few | TRBV29-1 | TGCAGCGCCAGAGGGAGGCTGGCGGAAGAGACCCAGTACTTC | CSARGRLAEETQYF
TRBJ2-7 | - | few | TRBV2 | TGTGCCAGCAGAGAAACGGGACCTGTCTACGAGCAGTACTTC | CASRETGPVYEQYF
TRBJ2-1 | TRBD2 | many | TRBV28 | TGTGCCGGGGGCCGGGGTACTAGCGGGAAGGTGAATGAGCAGTTCTTC | CAGGRGTSGKVNEQFF
TRBJ2-1 | TRBD2 | many | TRBV6-4 | TGTGCCAGCAGTGACCGGGGGGACTCTTACAATGAGCAGTTCTTC | CASSDRGDSYNEQFF
TRBJ2-7 | - | few | TRBV12-2 | TGTGCAAGTCGCTTAGAATGGGGGCTCAACGAGCAGTACTTC | CASRLEWGLNEQYF
TRBJ2-3 | - | many | TRBV3-1 | TGTGCCAGCAGCCAAGTCATGGATACGCAGTATTTT | CASSQVMDTQYF
TRBJ2-1 | - | many | TRBV4-2 | TGTGCCAGCAGCCAAAGCGGGCAGGGAGATTACAATGAGCAGTTCTTC | CASSQSGQGDYNEQFF
TRBJ2-7 | - | - | TRBV7-8 | TGTGCCAGCAGCCAGGGGGTAGCGGCGGTCTACGAGCAGTACTTC | CASSQGVAAVYEQYF
TRBJ1-2 | - | - | TRBV28 | TGTGCCAGCACCAACGACTATGGCTACACCTTC | CASTNDYGYTF
TRBJ2-5 | - | few | TRBV2 | TGTGCCAGCAGTGCGAGGTTGGATGTGGAGACCCAGTACTTC | CASSARLDVETQYF
TRBJ2-1 | - | few | TRBV4-3 | TGCGCCAGCAGCCAAGGGAAATCAGGGGCCAATGAGCAGTTCTTC | CASSQGKSGANEQFF
TRBJ1-2 | TRBD1 | few | TRBV20-1 | TGCAGTGCTAGAGTCCTTACAGGGGTTGGGGGCTACACCTTC | CSARVLTGVGGYTF
TRBJ2-5 | - | few | TRBV15 | TGTGCCACCAGCGATGGGGCCCGGAGGGCAGAGACCCAGTACTTC | CATSDGARRAETQYF
TRBJ2-7 | - | many | TRBV28 | TGTGCCAGCAGTTTTCGGCAGAGCACCTACGAGCAGTACTTC | CASSFRQSTYEQYF
TRBJ2-3 | TRBD2 | - | TRBV5-5 | TGTGCCAGCAGCCCCCGACTAGCGGAAGATACGCAGTATTTT | CASSPRLAEDTQYF
TRBJ1-6 | TRBD1 | - | TRBV28 | TGTGCCAGCAGTTCCACGGGGACAGGGGTTAATTCACCCCTCCACTTT | CASSSTGTGVNSPLHF
TRBJ2-7 | TRBD1 | - | TRBV7-6 | TGTGCCAGCAGCCAATTACCGGACAGGGCCCGCGAGCAGTACTTC | CASSQLPDRAREQYF
TRBJ2-7 | TRBD2 | many | TRBV5-6 | TGTGCCAGCAGCCAGACGGGAGGCTACGAGCAGTACTTC | CASSQTGGYEQYF
TRBJ2-5 | - | - | TRBV5-1 | TGCGCCAGCAGCCCCCAGGGTGACCAACAGACCCAGTACTTC | CASSPQGDQQTQYF
TRBJ1-4 | - | many | TRBV15 | TGTGCCACCAGCATAGCGGGGTTTGGTGAAAAACTGTTTTTT | CATSIAGFGEKLFF
TRBJ2-1 | - | once | TRBV4-3 | TGCGCCAGCAGCCAAGAATGGGCGACCTCGGGGCGCCACAATGAGCAGTTCTTC | CASSQEWATSGRHNEQFF
TRBJ2-5 | - | - | TRBV6-1 | TGTGCCAGCAGCCGGGACTCCCTTCGGGAGACCCAGTACTTC | CASSRDSLRETQYF
TRBJ2-7 | - | few | TRBV5-1 | TGCGCCAGCAGCCTTGGGTGGAGAGACAGCTCCTACGAGCAGTACTTC | CASSLGWRDSSYEQYF
TRBJ2-7 | - | many | TRBV29-1 | TGCAGCGTTTTGTGGAGGGGGAGCTCCTACGAGCAGTACTTC | CSVLWRGSSYEQYF
TRBJ2-7 | - | - | TRBV20-1 | TGCAGTGCTAGAAATTTCCAGGGAAACAAACCATACGAGCAGTACTTC | CSARNFQGNKPYEQYF
TRBJ2-2 | - | many | TRBV12-3/TRBV12-4 | TGTGCCAGCAGTTTCGGCAGAACGAACACCGGGGAGCTGTTTTTT | CASSFGRTNTGELFF
TRBJ2-1 | - | few | TRBV7-2 | TGTGCCAGCAGCCCCCCCGGACTACAAACCAATGAGCAGTTCTTC | CASSPPGLQTNEQFF
TRBJ2-3 | - | - | TRBV20-1 | TGCAGTGCTATTAAGGTCCGGGATCGGGATACGCAGTATTTT | CSAIKVRDRDTQYF
TRBJ2-2 | - | - | TRBV4-3 | TGCGCCAGCAGCCAGGTTTCAGGGACTGGAACCGGGGAGCTGTTTTTT | CASSQVSGTGTGELFF
TRBJ2-7 | TRBD2 | - | TRBV3-1 | TGTGCCAGCTGCCAAGTCGTGACTAGCGGGGGGGACAACTACGAGCAGTACTTC | CASCQVVTSGGDNYEQYF
TRBJ2-5 | - | few | TRBV7-9 | TGTGCCAGCAACTTAGATAGGGGAGGCGAGACCCAGTACTTC | CASNLDRGGETQYF
TRBJ2-1 | TRBD2 | many | TRBV4-3 | TGCGCCAGCAGCCCAGGACTAGCAGAGTACAATGAGCAGTTCTTC | CASSPGLAEYNEQFF
TRBJ2-3 | TRBD2 | many | TRBV20-1 | TGCAGTGCTAGACCGCACGGGGGGGTGAAAGATACGCAGTATTTT | CSARPHGGVKDTQYF
TRBJ2-5 | TRBD1 | - | TRBV5-5 | TGTGCCAGCAGCTTGGATGAGACAGGGGGCCGGGAGACCCAGTACTTC | CASSLDETGGRETQYF
TRBJ2-6 | TRBD1 | many | TRBV14 | TGTGCCAGCAGTATCTCAACAGGGGGCCCCTCGTCTGGGGCCAACGTCCTGACTTTC | CASSISTGGPSSGANVLTF
TRBJ2-7 | - | - | TRBV29-1 | TGCAGCGTTTTACAGGGTCCCCACGAGCAGTACTTC | CSVLQGPHEQYF
TRBJ2-5 | TRBD1 | - | TRBV10-3 | TGTGCCATCAGTGAGTACAGGGGAGAGACCCAGTACTTC | CAISEYRGETQYF
TRBJ2-2 | - | many | TRBV6-2/TRBV6-3 | TGTGCCAGCACCTCCGGGACCGAAAACACCGGGGAGCTGTTTTTT | CASTSGTENTGELFF
TRBJ2-7 | - | few | TRBV6-9 | TGTGCCAGCCCTACGGGGCAGGACTACGAGCAGTACTTC | CASPTGQDYEQYF
TRBJ1-1 | - | few | TRBV3-1 | TGTGCCAGCAGCCAAGGTCAGGGTTGGGGAACTTTCTTT | CASSQGQGWGTFF
TRBJ2-1 | - | many | TRBV12-3/TRBV12-4 | TGTGCCAGCAGGTTCGTGGGGGCCGCTCTGCGCAATGAGCAGTTCTTC | CASRFVGAALRNEQFF
TRBJ2-2 | TRBD2 | few | TRBV7-3 | TGTGCCAGCAGCATAAGCGGGGGGGCGAACACCGGGGAGCTGTTTTTT | CASSISGGANTGELFF
TRBJ1-5 | - | few | TRBV7-9 | TGTGCCAGCAGCGCCTACCTCGGTGAGGGCAATCAGCCCCAGCATTTT | CASSAYLGEGNQPQHF
TRBJ2-1 | - | few | TRBV7-9 | TGTGCCAGCAGCTTAGAGATCGGTTACAATGAGCAGTTCTTC | CASSLEIGYNEQFF
TRBJ2-5 | - | - | TRBV24-1 | TGTGCCACCAGTGATTTTGCAACGGGGGGCGGACCCGGGACAGGATACGAGACCCAGTACTTC | CATSDFATGGGPGTGYETQYF
TRBJ2-2 | TRBD2 | - | TRBV10-3 | TGTGCCATCCTTTGGGAGCGGGAGGAAGGCGGGGAGCTGTTTTTT | CAILWEREEGGELFF
TRBJ2-7 | - | - | TRBV3-1 | TGTGCCAGCAGCCAAGTCTTTGCAGGGTTGTCGGGCGAGCAGTACTTC | CASSQVFAGLSGEQYF
TRBJ2-7 | TRBD1 | few | TRBV5-1 | TGCGCCAGCAGCCCGGACAGGAGGCTTTCGATGAACTACGAGCAGTACTTC | CASSPDRRLSMNYEQYF
TRBJ1-2 | TRBD1 | many | TRBV20-1 | TGCAGTGCTACGGGACAGGGGTACTATGGCTACACCTTC | CSATGQGYYGYTF
TRBJ2-7 | TRBD1 | many | TRBV4-3 | TGCGCCAGCAGCCAGGAGGACAGGGGGTTATACGAGCAGTACTTC | CASSQEDRGLYEQYF
TRBJ1-5 | TRBD1 | - | TRBV15 | TGTGCCACCAGGGGACAGGGGAGCAATCAGCCCCAGCATTTT | CATRGQGSNQPQHF
TRBJ1-1 | TRBD1 | few | TRBV14 | TGTGCCAGCAGCCGGAGACCGACAGGGCGCTTGAACACTGAAGCTTTCTTT | CASSRRPTGRLNTEAFF
TRBJ2-2 | TRBD1 | - | TRBV28 | TGTGCCAGCAGTTTGATTGGACAGGGTTCCCCCGGGGAGCTGTTTTTT | CASSLIGQGSPGELFF
TRBJ2-1 | TRBD2 | - | TRBV11-1 | TGTGCCAGCAGCGGGCCGAGGACTAGCGGGGGTACCTACAATGAGCAGTTCTTC | CASSGPRTSGGTYNEQFF
TRBJ2-1 | - | many | TRBV7-8 | TGTGCCAGCAGCTTAGGGAGCTCCGGTTATTCGAATGAGCAGTTCTTC | CASSLGSSGYSNEQFF
TRBJ2-7 | TRBD2 | few | TRBV5-1 | TGCGCCAGCAGCACCGGGACGGGGGGCTACGAGCAGTACTTC | CASSTGTGGYEQYF